Each of the 28 T cell receptor beta chains below was sequenced from the same sample in a study of T cells in Graves' hyperthyroidism and ophthalmopathy. TCR beta CDR3 sequences were amplified from RNA transcripts. The TCR CDR3 was amplified in a first-round RT-PCR using the HTBI primer set. From the multiplex PCR reads, TCRdb called clonotypes with MiXCR, one entry per CDR3 protein. The table shows almost 600,000 distinct CDR3 sequences, with under 60% occurring only once. Sequencing input: peripheral blood or thyroid tissue (not recorded which). The receptors were sampled from a young woman with Graves' hyperthyroidism.

The chain combines TRBV19 with TRBJ2-3; 11 bases line up with TRBD1. V shed 5 bases, J shed 5 bases, and the junction held 6 bases outside the gene matches. Germline V gene lookup returns CDR1 LNHDA and CDR2 SQIVND (reference sequence). The CDR3 spans 15 residues. CDR3 bases: TGTGCCAGTAGTCGGGACAGGGGGTTCATAGATACGCAGTATTTT. Translation gives CASSRDRGFIDTQYF.

Of note for this clonotype: Being one base from a much bigger clone, this may be a read error. Written as DNA, the CDR3 is TGCGCCAGCAGCTTGGGAATCGACAGGGGGATTTCCTACGAGCAGTACTTC. This translates into CASSLGIDRGISYEQYF. The rearrangement uses TRBV4-3 and TRBJ2-7; 9 positions agree with TRBD1. Germline V lookup: CDR1 LGHNA, CDR2 YSLEER. V dropped 5 bases and J dropped 1; count of bases not matched to a gene: 12. This CDR3 region has 17 residues.

This clonotype was detected ten times or more. Its ends do not fully match the called genes, so a read error is possible. The chain uses TRBV7-9 and TRBJ1-2; 10 nucleotides align to TRBD1. This CDR3 comprises 18 residues. CDR1 and CDR2 from the germline V gene are SEHNR and FQNEAQ (reference sequence). DNA for the CDR3: TGTGCCAGCAGGTTAGGTGGGACAGGGGATCCTCAGCACTATGGCTACACCTTC. This translates into CASRLGGTGDPQHYGYTF.

This clonotype appeared many times. The rearrangement uses TRBV2 and TRBJ2-5; 8 bases align to TRBD2. The CDR3 totals 14 residues. CDR1 and CDR2 from the germline V gene are SNHLY and FYNNEI. The trim removed 6 bases at V and 1 base at J, leaving 4 bases unmatched. The CDR3 region is CASRSTSGQETQYF. The CDR3 DNA reads as TGTGCCAGCAGGTCAACTAGCGGCCAAGAGACCCAGTACTTC.

The J gene is TRBJ1-2, the V gene TRBV15; perhaps TRBD1 as D (5 bases). V shed 1 base and J shed 8 bases, with 26 bases lying between them. The CDR3 is 18 residues long. CDR1 is LNHNV, CDR2 YYDKDF, per germline (reference sequence). CDR3 coding DNA: TGTGCCACCAGCAGAGTTATCGGGACGTGGGAAATCTATGGCGGCTACACCTTC. Its translation: CATSRVIGTWEIYGGYTF.

In its sample, this clonotype was seen many times. This chain uses TRBV6-5 with TRBJ1-2; 10 bases map to TRBD1. Per germline, CDR1 MNHEY and CDR2 SVGAGI. Losses at the gene ends were 0 bases for V and 4 bases for J; bases not matched to a gene: 5. This CDR3 is built from 16 residues. The CDR3 loop reads CASSYSRTGGGYGYTF. The CDR3 coding sequence is TGTGCCAGCAGTTACTCCCGGACAGGGGGTGGCTATGGCTACACCTTC.

At least ten counts were recorded for this clonotype. The chain couples TRBV7-2 to TRBJ2-7; D might be TRBD2 (5 bases). The germline V gene has CDR1 SGHTA and CDR2 FQGNSA. This CDR3 has 12 amino acids. V shed 5 bases and J shed 5 bases, with 10 bases lying between them. CDR3 in DNA: TGTGCCAGCAGCCCCTATAGCGACGAGCAGTACTTC. Translated, it gives CASSPYSDEQYF.

This chain connects TRBV12-3 or TRBV12-4 to TRBJ2-3; the D gene is possibly TRBD2 (6 bases). The CDR3 loop spans 14 amino acids. V lost 2 bases, J lost 5 bases, and 11 bases lay in between. The CDR3 bases are TGTGCCAGCAGTTTAACACCAGCGGGAGATACGCAGTATTTT. It specifies CASSLTPAGDTQYF.

This clonotype was found many times. The CDR3, as DNA: TGCAGTGCTAGGGGCCCCGCCACCCCAGAGACCCAGTACTTC. It specifies CSARGPATPETQYF. The chain joins TRBV20-1 to TRBJ2-5, with D unresolved. The CDR3 covers 14 residues. Germline V gives CDR1 DFQATT, CDR2 SNEGSKA (reference sequence). Trimming shortened V by 3 bases and J by 4 bases, and 15 bases separated the two germline ends.

V usage is TRBV7-3 and J usage is TRBJ2-5, with D unresolved. Matching the DNA end better, TRBJ2-1 makes the J call doubtful. This CDR3 is 15 amino acids long. Per germline, CDR1 SGHTA and CDR2 FQGTGA. In DNA, the CDR3 is TGTGCCAGCAGTAGAGATGCAGATTCCTACAATGAGCAGTTCTTC. This encodes CASSRDADSYNEQFF.

V is TRBV29-1 and J is TRBJ1-1; D gene unclear. This CDR3 has 12 residues. CDR1 is SQVTM and CDR2 is ANQGSEA in the germline V gene. Between the trimmed V and J ends, which lost 8 bases and 3 bases, there was a span of 13 bases. CDR3 amino acids: CSQDRSYTEAFF. Written as DNA, the CDR3 is TGCAGCCAAGATAGGAGTTACACTGAAGCTTTCTTT.

This clonotype was observed many times. V gene TRBV5-1 combines with J gene TRBJ1-3; no reliable D call. V was trimmed by 4 bases and J by 0 bases, leaving 8 bases between them. This CDR3 region has 14 residues. Germline V CDR1 and CDR2: SGHRS, YFSETQ. CDR3 amino acids: CASSPDNSGNTIYF. In DNA, the CDR3 is TGCGCCAGCAGCCCCGACAACTCTGGAAACACCATATATTTT.

In this sample, this clonotype turned up many times. The rearrangement joins TRBV25-1 to TRBJ2-7, with 8 bases aligning to TRBD1. The germline gives CDR1 MGHDK, CDR2 SYGVNS. After removal of 3 bases from V and 4 bases from J, the junction contained 8 bases not matched to a gene. The CDR3 covers 15 residues. CDR3 nucleotide sequence: TGTGCCAGCAGTGATGGGGACAGGACCCCTTACGAGCAGTACTTC. It codes for CASSDGDRTPYEQYF.

The chain carries TRBV20-1 and TRBJ1-3, with a tentative D call TRBD1 (5 bases). The germline CDR1 and CDR2 sequences are DFQATT and SNEGSKA (reference sequence). Between the trimmed V and J ends, which lost 5 bases and 4 bases, there was a span of 18 bases. The CDR3 is made up of 15 amino acids. The CDR3, as DNA: TGCAGTGCTGTCTCGGGGCCTGGGGCCGGAAACACCATATATTTT. Protein: CSAVSGPGAGNTIYF.

In this sample, this clonotype turned up a few times. The chain uses TRBV19 and TRBJ2-7; 10 bases are a match to TRBD2. The CDR3 sequence is 15 residues long. Trimming removed 2 bases from V and 2 bases from J; junction bases left unmatched: 3. CDR1 and CDR2 from the germline V gene are LNHDA and SQIVND (reference sequence). CDR3 sequence: CASSIYLAGAYEQYF. CDR3 nucleotides: TGTGCCAGTAGTATATACCTAGCGGGAGCCTACGAGCAGTACTTC.

In this sample, this clonotype turned up once. The rearrangement joins TRBV20-1 to TRBJ2-7; 11 bases are shared with TRBD1. Trimming took 6 bases from V and 1 from J; bases not matched to a gene: 5. The CDR3 covers 14 residues. Germline CDR1 DFQATT, CDR2 SNEGSKA (reference sequence). The CDR3 sequence is CSAIWDRGSYEQYF. CDR3 coding DNA: TGCAGTGCCATCTGGGACAGGGGGTCCTACGAGCAGTACTTC.

In its sample, this clonotype was seen a few times. A single base separates this from a much larger clone, so it may be a read error. The rearrangement links TRBV2 to TRBJ2-2; 8 nucleotides agree with TRBD1. There are 16 residues in the CDR3. Germline lookup yields CDR1 SNHLY and CDR2 FYNNEI. CDR3 sequence (DNA): TGTGCCAACTCGGACAGGGATTTTTCCTCGTCCGGGGAGCTGCTTTTT. Translated, it gives CANSDRDFSSSGELLF. Based on the CDR3 plus reference TRBV2 and TRBJ2-2, the full variable domain is EPEVTQTPSHQVTQMGQEVILRCVPISNHLYFYWYRQILGQKVEFLVSFYNNEISEKSEIFDDQFSVERPDGSNFTLKIRSTKLEDSAMYFCANSDRDFSSSGELLFGEGSRLTVL.

This clonotype was detected many times. The chain recombines TRBV2 with TRBJ1-2; D is uncertain. The CDR3 covers 12 residues. The V gene lost 4 bases and the J gene lost 5 bases, with 8 bases spanning the gap. Germline lookup yields CDR1 SNHLY and CDR2 FYNNEI. The CDR3 coding sequence is TGTGCCAGCAGTGCTTGGCAGTATGGCTACACCTTC. It specifies CASSAWQYGYTF.

V usage is TRBV7-6 and J usage is TRBJ2-7; D unresolved. This CDR3 has 12 amino acids. Trimming took off 8 bases at V and 2 bases at J, with 10 bases between the two ends. CDR1 and CDR2 (germline): SGHVS, FNYEAQ. This chain's CDR3 is CASQLPTYEQYF. The CDR3 DNA follows: TGTGCCAGCCAACTACCTACCTACGAGCAGTACTTC.

This clonotype was picked up a small number of times. The chain is built from TRBV24-1 and TRBJ1-2, with 7 nucleotides matching TRBD1. V shed 4 bases and J 5 bases; nucleotides not matched to a gene: 9. The CDR3 extends over 15 amino acids. Germline V gives CDR1 KGHDR, CDR2 SFDVKD. Here the CDR3 reads CATSESDQGGYGYTF. The CDR3 DNA reads as TGTGCCACCAGTGAATCCGATCAGGGGGGTTATGGCTACACCTTC.

V and J are TRBV20-1 and TRBJ2-5; D assignment may be TRBD1 or TRBD2 (5 bases each). V shed 0 bases and J shed 3 bases, with 8 bases lying between them. Germline loops: CDR1 DFQATT, CDR2 SNEGSKA (reference sequence). The CDR3 runs to 13 residues. CDR3 in amino acids: CSARDLGEETQYF. The DNA for the CDR3 is TGCAGTGCTAGAGATTTGGGGGAAGAGACCCAGTACTTC.

This clonotype was observed at least ten times. The V gene is TRBV20-1, the J gene TRBJ2-7; possible D gene TRBD2, 6 bases. Trimming took off 1 base at V and 3 bases at J, with 13 bases between the two ends. The germline V gene has CDR1 DFQATT and CDR2 SNEGSKA (reference sequence). The CDR3 loop spans 14 amino acids. The CDR3 loop reads CSARVASDNYEQYF. The CDR3, as DNA: TGCAGTGCTAGAGTAGCTAGCGATAACTACGAGCAGTACTTC.

The chain links TRBV9 to TRBJ1-2; D is unresolved. V shed 0 bases and J shed 6 bases, with 6 bases lying between them. This CDR3 comprises 12 residues. Germline CDR1 reads SGDLS; CDR2 reads YYNGEE. CDR3 nucleotide sequence: TGTGCCAGCAGCGTAGAGGACGATGGCTACACCTTC. Its protein product is CASSVEDDGYTF.

As regards this clonotype: At one boundary the junction diverges from the germline segment, which might be a read error. V is TRBV7-9 and J is TRBJ2-5; 8 bases fit TRBD1. The CDR3 runs to 15 residues. CDR1 and CDR2 from the germline V gene are SEHNR and FQNEAQ (reference sequence). The CDR3 loop is CASSAGPGGEEAQYF. The CDR3 nucleotides are TGTGCCAGCAGCGCGGGACCAGGGGGCGAAGAGGCCCAGTACTTC.

The chain employs TRBV20-1 and TRBJ2-7; D assignment may be TRBD1 or TRBD2 (5 bases each). Germline-derived CDR1 and CDR2 are DFQATT and SNEGSKA (reference sequence). Trimming cost V 6 bases and J 3 bases, with 24 bases left between them. The CDR3 covers 16 residues. The CDR3 DNA follows: TGCAGTGCGCCGTCTCCCGGGACCCAGAATTACTACGAGCAGTACTTC. It encodes CSAPSPGTQNYYEQYF.

This clonotype was observed many times. In DNA, the CDR3 is TGTGCCAGCAGTGAGGCAGTCCAAGAGACCCAGTACTTC. Amino acid sequence: CASSEAVQETQYF. This chain joins TRBV2 and TRBJ2-5, with D uncertain. The CDR3 loop spans 13 amino acids. V was clipped by 3 bases and J by 1 base, with 6 bases between them. Germline CDR1 reads SNHLY; CDR2 reads FYNNEI.

This clonotype has ten or more counts. This chain's CDR3 is CASRSGSINTGELFF. In nucleotides, the CDR3 is TGTGCCAGCAGGAGCGGGAGCATTAACACCGGGGAGCTGTTTTTT. The chain joins TRBV7-9 to TRBJ2-2, with 8 bases fitting TRBD2. The CDR3 has 15 residues. Trimming cost V 6 bases and J 2 bases; bases outside gene matches: 5. CDR1 is SEHNR and CDR2 is FQNEAQ in the germline V gene (reference sequence).

This clonotype was detected ten times or more. This may be a read error, as it is one base from a much larger clone. This chain joins TRBV10-3 and TRBJ2-7; perhaps D is TRBD1 or TRBD2 (5 bases each). Trimming removed 4 bases from V and 4 bases from J, with 11 bases in between. This CDR3 contains 13 residues. CDR1 and CDR2 from the germline V gene are ENHRY and SYGVKD. The CDR3 DNA reads TGTGCCATCAGTGGAGGGACGGAATACGAGCAGTACTTC. The encoded protein is CAISGGTEYEQYF.